Sequencing of this T cell receptor beta chain was carried out in a study of regulatory T cells in long-lasting Graves disease. Ten or more counts support this clonotype. Germline values: CDR1 MNHEY, CDR2 SVGAGI. V was cut by 0 bases and J by 0 bases, with 7 bases left in between. This CDR3 contains 15 residues. As for time point: newly diagnosed GD, antithyroid drugs for less than 3 months. From PBMCs, RNA was extracted and then used to make the TCR library. For TCR beta, libraries came from iRepertoire HTBI primers and Arm-PCR of CDR3 regions. TCRdb fed the multiplex PCR reads into MiXCR, producing one record per CDR3 protein. Of 580,000 or so distinct CDR3 sequences detected, 15% to 20% appear once; the ten largest clones hold around 13%. These same data were also listed under a study on T cells in Graves' hyperthyroidism and ophthalmopathy.

Sequenced material: peripheral blood mononuclear cells (PBMCs), taken at new diagnosis, from a patient treated with antithyroid drugs. The sequence was obtained from a man aged 18 to 29 with Graves disease. The chain is built from TRBV6-5 and TRBJ2-3; D unresolved. DNA for the CDR3: TGTGCCAGCAGTTACTCAGTGAAAAGCACAGATACGCAGTATTTT. Encoded protein: CASSYSVKSTDTQYF.